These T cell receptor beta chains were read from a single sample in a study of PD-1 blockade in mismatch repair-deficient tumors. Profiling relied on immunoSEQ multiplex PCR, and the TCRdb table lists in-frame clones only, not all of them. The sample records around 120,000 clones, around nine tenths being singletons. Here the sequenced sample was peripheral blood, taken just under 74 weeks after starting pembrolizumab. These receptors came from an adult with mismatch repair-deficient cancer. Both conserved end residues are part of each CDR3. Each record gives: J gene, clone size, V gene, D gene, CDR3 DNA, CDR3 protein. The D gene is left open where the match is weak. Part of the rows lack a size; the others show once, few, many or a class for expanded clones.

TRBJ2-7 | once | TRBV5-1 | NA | TGCGCCAGCAGCTACTCGGCTGGCGAGCAGTACTTC | CASSYSAGEQYF
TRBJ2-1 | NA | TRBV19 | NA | TGTGCCAGTAGTATAGCCAGCGGCAATGAGCAGTTCTTC | CASSIASGNEQFF
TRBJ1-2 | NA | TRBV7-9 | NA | TGTGCCAGCAGCTTAGTCAGGGCGGACGGCTACACCTTC | CASSLVRADGYTF
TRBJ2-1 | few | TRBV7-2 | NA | TGTGCCAGCAGCTTAGGACAGTTCTTC | CASSLGQFF
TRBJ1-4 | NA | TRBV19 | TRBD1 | TGTGCCAGTACCCCAGGACAGGGGGCAGCTAATGAAAAACTGTTTTTT | CASTPGQGAANEKLFF
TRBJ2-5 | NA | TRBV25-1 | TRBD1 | TGTGCCAGCAGCGACAGGGGAACCCAGTACTTC | CASSDRGTQYF
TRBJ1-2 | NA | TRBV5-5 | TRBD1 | TGTGCCAGCAGCTTGGCCCTCCCGACAGGGGACGGCTACACCTTC | CASSLALPTGDGYTF
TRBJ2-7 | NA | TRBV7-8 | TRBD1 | TGTGCCAGCAGCTTAAGGACAGGGGATTCCCACGAGCAGTACTTC | CASSLRTGDSHEQYF
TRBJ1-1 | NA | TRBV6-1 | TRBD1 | TGTGCCAGCAGTACACACCTTGGGACAGCAGATGAAGCTTTCTTT | CASSTHLGTADEAFF
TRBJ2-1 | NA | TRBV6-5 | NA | TGTGCCAGCAGTTACTCGGTGATTGCTGAGCAGTTCTTC | CASSYSVIAEQFF
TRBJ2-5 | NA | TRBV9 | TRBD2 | TGTGCCAGCAGCGAGGACGGGAGGTACCAAGAGACCCAGTACTTC | CASSEDGRYQETQYF
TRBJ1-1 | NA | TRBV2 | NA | TGTGCCAGCAGCCTAAGACGGGTGAGCACTGAAGCTTTCTTT | CASSLRRVSTEAFF
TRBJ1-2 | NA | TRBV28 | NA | TGTGCCAGCAGTTTAGCCCTCTATGGCTACACCTTC | CASSLALYGYTF
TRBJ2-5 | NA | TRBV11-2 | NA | TGTGCCAGCAGCTTATATACCCAAGAGACCCAGTACTTC | CASSLYTQETQYF
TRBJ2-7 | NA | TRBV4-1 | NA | TGCGCCAGCAGCCAAGTATCTGACCACTACGAGCAGTACTTC | CASSQVSDHYEQYF
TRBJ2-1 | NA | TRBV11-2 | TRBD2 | TGTGCCAGCAGCTCAGCGGGAGCTCCCTACAATGAGCAGTTCTTC | CASSSAGAPYNEQFF
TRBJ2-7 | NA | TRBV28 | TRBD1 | TGTGCCAGCAGTCTCCTCCTCCAGGGGGACGAGCAGTACTTC | CASSLLLQGDEQYF
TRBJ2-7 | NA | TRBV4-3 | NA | TGCGCCAGCAGCCAAGATCCATTGCCGGGGCGAGCCTACGAGCAGTACTTC | CASSQDPLPGRAYEQYF
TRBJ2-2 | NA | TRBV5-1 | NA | TGCGCCAGCAGCTGGAACACCGGGGAGCTGTTTTTT | CASSWNTGELFF
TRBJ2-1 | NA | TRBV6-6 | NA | TGTGCCAGCAGTTCCACGTCTAGCAGAAACAATGAGCAGTTCTTC | CASSSTSSRNNEQFF
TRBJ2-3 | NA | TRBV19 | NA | TGTGCCAGTAGTGCAACCGGGACCTACACAGATACGCAGTATTTT | CASSATGTYTDTQYF
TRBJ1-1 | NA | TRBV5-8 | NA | TGTGCCAGCAGGGGGGTAGGTTTCACTGAAGCTTTCTTT | CASRGVGFTEAFF
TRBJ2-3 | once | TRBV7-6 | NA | TGTGCCAGCAGCTTTTCAGATACGCAGTATTTT | CASSFSDTQYF
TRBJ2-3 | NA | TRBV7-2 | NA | TGTGCCAGCAGCGGGGGGAAGTCAGATACGCAGTATTTT | CASSGGKSDTQYF
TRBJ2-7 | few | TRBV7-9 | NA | TGTGCCAGCAGCTTAGATGGGCTTTCCTCCTACGAGCAGTACTTC | CASSLDGLSSYEQYF
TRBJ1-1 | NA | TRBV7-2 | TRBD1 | TGTGCCAGCAGCCGGACAGGGGGCGCGACTGAAGCTTTCTTT | CASSRTGGATEAFF
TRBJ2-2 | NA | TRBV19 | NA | TGTGCCAGTAGTATCGGTGTGAACACCGGGGAGCTGTTTTTT | CASSIGVNTGELFF
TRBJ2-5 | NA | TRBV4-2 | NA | TGTGCCAGCAGCCAAGAAAAGGCGGGATCAGGTGAGACCCAGTACTTC | CASSQEKAGSGETQYF
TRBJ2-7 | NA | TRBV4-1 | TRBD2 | TGCGCCAGCAGCCAATTAGGACTAGCGGCCTACGAGCAGTACTTC | CASSQLGLAAYEQYF
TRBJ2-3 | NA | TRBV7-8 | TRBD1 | TGTGCCAGCAGCTTACCCCGACAGGGGGCCACAGATACGCAGTATTTT | CASSLPRQGATDTQYF
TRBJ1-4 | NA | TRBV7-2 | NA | TGTGCCAGCAGCTCCCCCAGTGTTCGGGAAAAACTGTTTTTT | CASSSPSVREKLFF
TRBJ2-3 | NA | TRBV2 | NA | TGTGCCAGCAGCGATAGAGGGGGCACAGATACGCAGTATTTT | CASSDRGGTDTQYF
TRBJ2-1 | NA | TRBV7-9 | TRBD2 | TGTGCCAGCAGGCCCCAAGCGGGAGGGACCTACAATGAGCAGTTCTTC | CASRPQAGGTYNEQFF
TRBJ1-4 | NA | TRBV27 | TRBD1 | TGTGCCAGCAGTTCGACAGGGACTAATGAAAAACTGTTTTTT | CASSSTGTNEKLFF
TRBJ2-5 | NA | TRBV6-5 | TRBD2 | TGTGCCAGCAGTCCACTAGCGGAAAAAGAGACCCAGTACTTC | CASSPLAEKETQYF
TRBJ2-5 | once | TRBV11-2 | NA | TGTGCCAGCAGCTTAAACCCGGGGGACCAAGAGACCCAGTACTTC | CASSLNPGDQETQYF
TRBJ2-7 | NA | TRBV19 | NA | TGTGCCAGTAGTATAGCAGGGACCTCCTACGAGCAGTACTTC | CASSIAGTSYEQYF
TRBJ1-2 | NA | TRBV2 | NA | TGTGCCAGCACCTCACCGGGGATACGGGGCCCCATCTATGGCTACACCTTC | CASTSPGIRGPIYGYTF
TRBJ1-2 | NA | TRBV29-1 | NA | TGCAGCGGTAGAAGTCACTATGGCTACACCTTC | CSGRSHYGYTF
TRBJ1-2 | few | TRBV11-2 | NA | TGTGCCAGCAGCTTATCACTCTATGGCTACACCTTC | CASSLSLYGYTF
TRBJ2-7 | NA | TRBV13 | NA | TGTGCCAGCAGCTCTGGCTACGAGCAGTACTTC | CASSSGYEQYF
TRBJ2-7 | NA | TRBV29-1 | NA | TGCAGCGTCGGTGGTTCCTACGAGCAGTACTTC | CSVGGSYEQYF
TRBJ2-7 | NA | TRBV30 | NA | TGTGCCTGGAGTACCTCCTACGAGCAGTACTTC | CAWSTSYEQYF
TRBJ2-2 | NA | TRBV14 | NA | TGTGCCAGCAGCCAAGGGAGGGTACACTCCGGGGAGCTGTTTTTT | CASSQGRVHSGELFF
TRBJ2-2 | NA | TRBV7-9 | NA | TGTGCCAGCAGCTTCTCGGCCGTGGAGCTGTTTTTT | CASSFSAVELFF
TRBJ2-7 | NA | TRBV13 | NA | TGTGCCAGCAGCTCGGGGAGCTCCTACGAGCAGTACTTC | CASSSGSSYEQYF
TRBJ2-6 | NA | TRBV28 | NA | TGTGCCAGCAGGTCCCAGGGCTCTGGGGCCAACGTCCTGACTTTC | CASRSQGSGANVLTF
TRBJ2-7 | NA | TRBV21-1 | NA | TGTGCCAGCAGCAACCGGCATGGGTGTTCCTACGAGCAGTACTTC | CASSNRHGCSYEQYF
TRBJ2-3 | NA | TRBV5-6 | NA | TGTGCCAGCAGCTCGGGACCCTCGGTTCAGGATACGCAGTATTTT | CASSSGPSVQDTQYF
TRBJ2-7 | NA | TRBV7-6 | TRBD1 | TGTGCCAGCAGCCCCCCGAGGACAGGGGACTACGAGCAGTACTTC | CASSPPRTGDYEQYF
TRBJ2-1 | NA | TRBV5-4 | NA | TGTGCCAGCAGCTTGGCAGGGTGGGATGAGCAGTTCTTC | CASSLAGWDEQFF
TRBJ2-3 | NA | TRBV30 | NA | TGTGCCTGGAGTGTCACAACTAGCACAGATACGCAGTATTTT | CAWSVTTSTDTQYF
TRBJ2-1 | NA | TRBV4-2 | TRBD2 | TGTGCCAGCAGCCAAGAGGTTGGTAGCGGGAGAGTCGGGGAGCAGTTCTTC | CASSQEVGSGRVGEQFF
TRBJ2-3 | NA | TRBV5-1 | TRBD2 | TGCGCCAGCAGCCCGACTAGCGGGAGTCGCACAGATACGCAGTATTTT | CASSPTSGSRTDTQYF